One and the same sample provided the 17 T cell receptor beta chains below, sequenced in a study of T cells expressing NK-cell markers (dated by TCRdb to the early 2020s). The library came from 5' RACE. This sample was sequenced with an Illumina HiSeq 2000. Following TCRdb reprocessing, every CDR3 protein sequence forms one entry, and DNA is not provided. This sample's table has entries for 400,000 to 500,000 distinct CDR3 sequences. Of the sample, approximately 7% is held by the ten largest clones. The specimen sequenced was blood T cells: a sorted CD56 or NKG2C T cell subset, CD4+ or CD8+ T cells, or bulk PBMC T cells (not recorded which). The source of these receptors is a woman aged 18-70 years in good health.

The chain joins TRBV7-2 to TRBJ2-2. The CDR3 has 14 amino acids. Germline CDR1 reads SGHTA; CDR2 reads FQGNSA. The CDR3 region is CASEETSDTGELFF.

The J gene is TRBJ2-1, the V gene TRBV29-1; the D call from TCRdb, TRBD1, cannot be confirmed without DNA. The CDR3 sequence is 15 residues long. Looked up from germline, CDR1 is SQVTM and CDR2 is ANQGSEA. The CDR3 sequence: CSADGSMTLGNEQFF.

The rearrangement uses TRBV5-4 and TRBJ2-4; the D call of TRBD1 rests on TCRdb alone, since no DNA is present to check it. This CDR3 has 15 residues. In germline, CDR1 is SGHNT, CDR2 YYREEE (reference sequence). The CDR3 reads CASSLVAGGKNIQYF.

V usage is TRBV11-2 and J usage is TRBJ1-6. In germline, CDR1 is SGHAT, CDR2 FQNNGV. CDR3 length equals 16 residues. The CDR3 sequence is CASSLEPVQRNSPLHF. The variable domain in full, completed from reference TRBV11-2 and TRBJ1-6, reads EAGVAQSPRYKIIEKRQSVAFWCNPISGHATLYWYQQILGQGPKLLIQFQNNGVVDDSQLPKDRFSAERLKGVDSTLKIQPAKLEDSAVYLCASSLEPVQRNSPLHFGNGTRLTVT.

This chain links TRBV28 with TRBJ2-1; TCRdb picks TRBD1, but there is no DNA to check that call. Germline V gene data show CDR1 as MDHEN and CDR2 as SYDVKM. The CDR3 totals 14 residues. The CDR3 protein is CASSSLMPGGPQFF.

This rearrangement joins TRBV20-1 to TRBJ1-2. This CDR3 comprises 14 residues. Germline CDR1 reads DFQATT; CDR2 reads SNEGSKA (reference sequence). CDR3 sequence reads: CSARRDLPAGGYTF.

The CDR3 loop reads CAASRGDTQYF. The rearrangement links TRBV2 to TRBJ2-3. The germline gives CDR1 SNHLY, CDR2 FYNNEI. The CDR3 length is 11 residues.

The chain joins TRBV20-1 to TRBJ1-1; TCRdb lists TRBD1, though no DNA is available to test this call. The CDR3 runs 15 residues. Germline V gene sequence: CDR1 DFQATT, CDR2 SNEGSKA (reference sequence). The CDR3 loop reads CSARVPGHRNTEAFF.

The rearrangement joins TRBV20-1 to TRBJ2-3. Germline CDR1 reads DFQATT; CDR2 reads SNEGSKA (reference sequence). The CDR3 runs 13 residues. The CDR3 reads CSARESFTDTQYF.

The rearrangement joins TRBV5-1 to TRBJ2-7; TCRdb's D gene call, TRBD1, goes unchecked for lack of DNA. The germline gives CDR1 SGHRS, CDR2 YFSETQ. The CDR3 spans 13 residues. CDR3: CASSRGTSNEQYF. The variable domain in full, with the rest retrieved from reference TRBV5-1 and TRBJ2-7, is KAGVTQTPRYLIKTRGQQVTLSCSPISGHRSVSWYQQTPGQGLQFLFEYFSETQRNKGNFPGRFSGRQFSNSRSEMNVSTLELGDSALYLCASSRGTSNEQYFGPGTRLTVT.

The chain recombines TRBV7-2 with TRBJ2-5. The germline gives CDR1 SGHTA, CDR2 FQGNSA. The CDR3 spans 11 residues. The CDR3: CASSDERTQYF.

V usage is TRBV7-2 and J usage is TRBJ2-5. Germline-derived CDR1 and CDR2 are SGHTA and FQGNSA. This CDR3 has 12 residues. CDR3 loop: CASSMYQETQYF.

This sequence joins TRBV5-5 and TRBJ1-2. Per germline, CDR1 SGHKS and CDR2 YYEKEE (reference sequence). The CDR3 length is 14 residues. The CDR3 is CASLYALVGSGYTF.

The rearrangement links TRBV25-1 to TRBJ2-7; TCRdb gives TRBD2 as the D gene, but with no DNA this cannot be confirmed. The CDR3 runs 13 residues. The germline V gene has CDR1 MGHDK and CDR2 SYGVNS. CDR3 amino acids: CASSSPVRDEQYF.

The V and J genes are TRBV9 and TRBJ1-2; without DNA, the TCRdb call of TRBD1 cannot be checked. CDR1 is SGDLS and CDR2 is YYNGEE in the germline V gene. CDR3 length: 16 amino acids. This CDR3 reads CASSVHRGAFMGGYTF.

V is TRBV15 and J is TRBJ2-3; TCRdb indicates TRBD2, and absent DNA this call remains unverified. In germline, CDR1 is LNHNV, CDR2 YYDKDF (reference sequence). This CDR3 comprises 16 residues. The CDR3 region is CATSRRDSRSADTQYF.

The chain links TRBV6-2 or TRBV6-3 to TRBJ2-1. The CDR3 runs to 16 residues. CDR1 and CDR2 from the germline V gene are MNHEY and SVGEGT. This CDR3 is CASSYSRLESYNEQFF.